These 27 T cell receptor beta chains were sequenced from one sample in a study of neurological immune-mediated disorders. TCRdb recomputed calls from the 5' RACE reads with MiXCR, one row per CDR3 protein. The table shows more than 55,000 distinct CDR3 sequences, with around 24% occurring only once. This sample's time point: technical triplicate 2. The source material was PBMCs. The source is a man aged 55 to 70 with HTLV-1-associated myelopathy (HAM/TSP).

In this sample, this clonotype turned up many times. This CDR3 reads CASSASGDYGYTF. CDR3 in DNA: TGCGCCAGCAGCGCGTCAGGCGACTATGGCTACACCTTC. The chain combines TRBV5-1 with TRBJ1-2, with D uncertain. This CDR3 spans 13 amino acids. The V gene lost 4 bases and the J gene lost 3 bases, with 10 bases spanning the gap. Germline loops: CDR1 SGHRS, CDR2 YFSETQ.

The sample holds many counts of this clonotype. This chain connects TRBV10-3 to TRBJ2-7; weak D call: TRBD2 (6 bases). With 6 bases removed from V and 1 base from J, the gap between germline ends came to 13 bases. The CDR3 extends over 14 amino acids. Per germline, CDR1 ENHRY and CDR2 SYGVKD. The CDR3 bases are TGTGCCATCAGCTCCGGGACTCAGTCCTACGAGCAGTACTTC. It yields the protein CAISSGTQSYEQYF.

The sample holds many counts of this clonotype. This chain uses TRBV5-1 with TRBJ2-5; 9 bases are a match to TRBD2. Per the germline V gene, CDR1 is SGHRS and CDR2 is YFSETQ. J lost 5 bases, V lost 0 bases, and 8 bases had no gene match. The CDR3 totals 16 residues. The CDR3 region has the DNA TGCGCCAGCAGCTTGGCCGAGGGACTAGCAGGGGAGACCCAGTACTTC. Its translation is CASSLAEGLAGETQYF. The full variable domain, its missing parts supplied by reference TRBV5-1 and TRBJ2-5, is KAGVTQTPRYLIKTRGQQVTLSCSPISGHRSVSWYQQTPGQGLQFLFEYFSETQRNKGNFPGRFSGRQFSNSRSEMNVSTLELGDSALYLCASSLAEGLAGETQYFGPGTRLLVL.

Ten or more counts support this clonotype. The CDR3 nucleotides are TGCGCCAGCAGCTCAACGAACAGGGGGCTTCTTGATGGCTACACCTTC. Translated: CASSSTNRGLLDGYTF. The chain employs TRBV5-1 and TRBJ1-2, with 9 bases that match TRBD1. Per germline, CDR1 SGHRS and CDR2 YFSETQ. This CDR3 comprises 16 residues. V gave up 3 bases and J gave up 6 bases; unmatched junction bases: 12.

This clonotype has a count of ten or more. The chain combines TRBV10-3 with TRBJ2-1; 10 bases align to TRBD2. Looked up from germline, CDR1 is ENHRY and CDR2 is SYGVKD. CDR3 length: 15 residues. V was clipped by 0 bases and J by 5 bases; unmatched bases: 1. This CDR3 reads CAISESLAGNNEQFF. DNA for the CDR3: TGTGCCATCAGTGAGTCACTAGCGGGGAACAATGAGCAGTTCTTC.

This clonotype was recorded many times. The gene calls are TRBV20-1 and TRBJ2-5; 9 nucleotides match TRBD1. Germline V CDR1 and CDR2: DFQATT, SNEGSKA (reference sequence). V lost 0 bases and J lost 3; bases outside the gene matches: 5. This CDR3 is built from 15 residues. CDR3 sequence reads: CSARELGTGKETQYF. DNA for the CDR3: TGCAGTGCTAGAGAACTCGGGACAGGGAAAGAGACCCAGTACTTC.

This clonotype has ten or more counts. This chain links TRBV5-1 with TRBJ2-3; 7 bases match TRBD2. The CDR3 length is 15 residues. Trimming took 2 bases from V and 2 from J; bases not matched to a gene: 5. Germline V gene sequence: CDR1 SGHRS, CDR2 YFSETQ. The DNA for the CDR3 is TGCGCCAGCAGCTTTGGCGGGAGCACCACAGATACGCAGTATTTT. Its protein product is CASSFGGSTTDTQYF.

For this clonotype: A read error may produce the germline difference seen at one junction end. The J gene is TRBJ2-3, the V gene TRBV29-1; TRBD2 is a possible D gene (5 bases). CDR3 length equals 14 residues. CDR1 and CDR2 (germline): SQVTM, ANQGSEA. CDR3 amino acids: CSAMTGGRTDTQYF. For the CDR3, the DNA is TGTAGCGCCATGACCGGAGGAAGAACAGATACGCAGTATTTT.

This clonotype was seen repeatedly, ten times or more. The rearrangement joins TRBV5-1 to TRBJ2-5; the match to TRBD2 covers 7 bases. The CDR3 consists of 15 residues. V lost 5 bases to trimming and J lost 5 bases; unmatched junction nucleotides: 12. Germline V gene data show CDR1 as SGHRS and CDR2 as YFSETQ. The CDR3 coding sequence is TGCGCCAGCAGAGGGGAGGGATCGAGGTCTGAGACCCAGTACTTC. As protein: CASRGEGSRSETQYF.

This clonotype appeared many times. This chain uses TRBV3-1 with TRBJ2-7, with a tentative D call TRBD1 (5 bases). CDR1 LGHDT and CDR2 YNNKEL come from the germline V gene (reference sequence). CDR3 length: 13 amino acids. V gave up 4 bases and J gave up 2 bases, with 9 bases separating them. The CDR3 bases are TGTGCCAGCAGCCGACTGGGGCCCTACGAGCAGTACTTC. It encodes CASSRLGPYEQYF.

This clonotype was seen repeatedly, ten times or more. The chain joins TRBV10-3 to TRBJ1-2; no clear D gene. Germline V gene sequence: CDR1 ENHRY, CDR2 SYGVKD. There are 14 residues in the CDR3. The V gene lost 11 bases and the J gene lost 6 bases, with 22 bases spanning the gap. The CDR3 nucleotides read TGTGCCTCCGGCGCGTCGGTGGCCATGCATGGCTACACCTTC. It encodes CASGASVAMHGYTF.

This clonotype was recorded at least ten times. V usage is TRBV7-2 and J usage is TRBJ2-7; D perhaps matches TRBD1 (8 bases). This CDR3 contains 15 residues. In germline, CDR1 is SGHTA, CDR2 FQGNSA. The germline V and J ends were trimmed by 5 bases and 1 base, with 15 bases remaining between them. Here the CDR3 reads CASSVDRDYSYEQYF. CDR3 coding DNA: TGTGCCAGCAGCGTGGACAGGGACTATTCCTACGAGCAGTACTTC.

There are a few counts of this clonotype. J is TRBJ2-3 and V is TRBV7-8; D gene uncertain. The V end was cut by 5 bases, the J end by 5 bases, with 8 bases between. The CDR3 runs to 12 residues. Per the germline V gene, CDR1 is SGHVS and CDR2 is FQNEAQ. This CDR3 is CASSTLKDTQYF. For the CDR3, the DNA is TGTGCCAGCAGCACATTAAAAGATACGCAGTATTTT.

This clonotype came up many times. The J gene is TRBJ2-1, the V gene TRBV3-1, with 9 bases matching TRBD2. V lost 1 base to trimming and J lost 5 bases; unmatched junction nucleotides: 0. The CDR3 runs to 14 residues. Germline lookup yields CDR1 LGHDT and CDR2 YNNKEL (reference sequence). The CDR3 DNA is TGTGCCAGCAGCCAAGGGACTAGCGACAATGAGCAGTTCTTC. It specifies CASSQGTSDNEQFF.

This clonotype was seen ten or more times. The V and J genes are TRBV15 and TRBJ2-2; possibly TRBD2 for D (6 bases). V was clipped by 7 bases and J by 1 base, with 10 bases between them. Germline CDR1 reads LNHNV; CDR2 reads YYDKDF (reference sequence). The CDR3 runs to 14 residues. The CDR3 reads CATTTGGNTGELFF. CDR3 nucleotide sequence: TGTGCCACCACCACCGGGGGGAACACCGGGGAGCTGTTTTTT.

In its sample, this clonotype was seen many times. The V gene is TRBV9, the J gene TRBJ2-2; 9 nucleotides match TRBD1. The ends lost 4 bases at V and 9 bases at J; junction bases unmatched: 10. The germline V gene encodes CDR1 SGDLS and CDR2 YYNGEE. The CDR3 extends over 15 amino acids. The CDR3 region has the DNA TGTGCCAGCAGCCCTCGGGACAGGGAAGGACGGGAGCTGTTTTTT. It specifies CASSPRDREGRELFF.

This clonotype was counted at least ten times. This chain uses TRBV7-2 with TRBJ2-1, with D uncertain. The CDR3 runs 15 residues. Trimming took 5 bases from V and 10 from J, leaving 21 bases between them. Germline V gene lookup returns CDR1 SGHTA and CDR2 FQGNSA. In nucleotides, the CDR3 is TGTGCCAGCAGCCAAGGCGCGACTCCGGGCCTGGAGCAGTTCTTC. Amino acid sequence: CASSQGATPGLEQFF.

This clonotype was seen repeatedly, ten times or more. The CDR3: CSSRPGGAGLNEQFF. The CDR3 DNA follows: TGCAGCTCTAGGCCGGGGGGCGCTGGTTTGAATGAGCAGTTCTTC. The chain joins TRBV20-1 to TRBJ2-1; tentative D call: TRBD2 (7 bases). Per the germline V gene, CDR1 is DFQATT and CDR2 is SNEGSKA (reference sequence). The CDR3 runs to 15 residues.

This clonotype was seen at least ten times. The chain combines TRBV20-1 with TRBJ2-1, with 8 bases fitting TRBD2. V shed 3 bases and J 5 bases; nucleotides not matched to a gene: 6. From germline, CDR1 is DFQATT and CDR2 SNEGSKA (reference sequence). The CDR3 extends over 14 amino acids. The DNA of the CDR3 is TGCAGTGCTAGGCCCGGGACTAGAAACAATGAGCAGTTCTTC. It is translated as CSARPGTRNNEQFF.

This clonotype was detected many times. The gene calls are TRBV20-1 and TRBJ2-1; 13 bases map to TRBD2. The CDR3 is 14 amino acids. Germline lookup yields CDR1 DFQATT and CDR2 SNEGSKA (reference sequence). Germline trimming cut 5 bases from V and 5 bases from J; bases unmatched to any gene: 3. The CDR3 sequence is CSALGTSGNNEQFF. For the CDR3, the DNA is TGCAGTGCTCTGGGGACTAGCGGGAACAATGAGCAGTTCTTC.

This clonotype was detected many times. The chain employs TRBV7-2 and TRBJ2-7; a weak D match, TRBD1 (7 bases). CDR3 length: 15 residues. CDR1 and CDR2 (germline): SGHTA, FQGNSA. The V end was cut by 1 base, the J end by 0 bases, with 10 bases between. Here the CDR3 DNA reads TGTGCCAGCAGCTTAGGCGGGGACAGCTCCTACGAGCAGTACTTC. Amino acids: CASSLGGDSSYEQYF.

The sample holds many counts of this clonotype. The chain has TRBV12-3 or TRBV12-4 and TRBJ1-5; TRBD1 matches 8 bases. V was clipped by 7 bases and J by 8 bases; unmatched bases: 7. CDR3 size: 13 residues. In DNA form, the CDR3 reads TGTGCCAGCACAGGGGGCCCAACTGAGCCCCAGCATTTT. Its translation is CASTGGPTEPQHF.

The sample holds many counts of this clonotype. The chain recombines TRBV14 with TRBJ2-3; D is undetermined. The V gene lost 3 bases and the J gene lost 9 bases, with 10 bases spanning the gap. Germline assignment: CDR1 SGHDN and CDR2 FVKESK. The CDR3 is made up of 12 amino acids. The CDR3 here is CASSQTSGTQYF. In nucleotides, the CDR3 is TGTGCCAGCAGCCAGACGTCGGGCACGCAGTATTTT.

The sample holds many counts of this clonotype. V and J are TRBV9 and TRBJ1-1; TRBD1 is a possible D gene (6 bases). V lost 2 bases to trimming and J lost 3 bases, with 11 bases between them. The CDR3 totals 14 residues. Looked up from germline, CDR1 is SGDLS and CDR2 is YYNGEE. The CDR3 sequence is CASSVGQSYTEAFF. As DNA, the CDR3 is TGTGCCAGCAGCGTTGGACAGTCCTACACTGAAGCTTTCTTT. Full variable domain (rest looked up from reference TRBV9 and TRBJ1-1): DSGVTQTPKHLITATGQRVTLRCSPRSGDLSVYWYQQSLDQGLQFLIQYYNGEERAKGNILERFSAQQFPDLHSELNLSSLELGDSALYFCASSVGQSYTEAFFGQGTRLTVV.

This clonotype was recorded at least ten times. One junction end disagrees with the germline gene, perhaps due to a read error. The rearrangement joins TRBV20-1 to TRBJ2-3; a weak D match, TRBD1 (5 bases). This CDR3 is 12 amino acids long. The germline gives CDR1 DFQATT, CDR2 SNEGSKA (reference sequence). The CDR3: CSARPGRAPVHF. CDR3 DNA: TGCAGTGCTAGGCCCGGCAGGGCTCCCGTCCATTTT.

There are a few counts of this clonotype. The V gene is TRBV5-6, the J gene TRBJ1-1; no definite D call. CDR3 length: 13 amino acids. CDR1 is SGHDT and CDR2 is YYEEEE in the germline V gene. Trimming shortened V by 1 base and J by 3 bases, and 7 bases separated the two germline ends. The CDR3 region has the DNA TGTGCCAGCAGCTTGTCACGGGACACTGAAGCTTTCTTT. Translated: CASSLSRDTEAFF.

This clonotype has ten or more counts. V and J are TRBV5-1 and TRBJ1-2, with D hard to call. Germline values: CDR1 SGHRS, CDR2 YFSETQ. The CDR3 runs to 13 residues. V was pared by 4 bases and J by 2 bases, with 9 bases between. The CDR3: CASSRTDNYGYTF. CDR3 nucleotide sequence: TGCGCCAGCAGCCGGACGGACAACTATGGCTACACCTTC.